This TCR beta chain originates from a study of shared clonotypes between healthy human individuals. Germline assignment: CDR1 SNHLY and CDR2 FYNNEI. This CDR3 is built from 13 residues. Trimming pared 6 bases from V and 6 bases from J, leaving 12 bases between. Only in-frame clones appear in the TCRdb table, and some are missing; sequencing was by immunoSEQ multiplex PCR. Of 1 million to 1.2 million clones listed, around 77% are singletons. J is TRBJ2-1 and V is TRBV2, with D tentatively TRBD2 (6 bases). The specimen was memory CD4+ T cells from PBMCs. Subset described: CD45RA-negative fraction. The source of this sequence is a man aged 18 to 29 in good health. Some clones in this sample may be carry-over from other donors' samples. As DNA, the CDR3 is TGTGCCAGCAGACTAGCTCGTCGCAATGAGCAGTTCTTC. It encodes CASRLARRNEQFF.